These T cell receptor beta chains were read from a single sample in a study of blood T cell repertoires in COVID-19. Only in-frame clones appear in the TCRdb table, and some are missing; sequencing was by immunoSEQ multiplex PCR. The table includes some 450,000 clones, 80% to 90% detected once. Source material: peripheral blood. The receptors originated from a young man with COVID-19, enrolled during active disease. CDR3s include the opening cysteine and the closing phenylalanine or tryptophan. A D gene is named only where the DNA matches it firmly. Clone size, where shown, is once, few, many, or a class for clones that have expanded.

CASSEAPSGVTFF	TGTGCCAGCAGTGAAGCCCCCTCGGGGGTGACTTTCTTT	TRBJ1-1	TRBV6-1	.	.
CASRLLANTGELFF	TGTGCCAGCCGACTCCTCGCGAACACCGGGGAGCTGTTTTTT	TRBJ2-2	TRBV6-5	.	.
CASSLVSREGLTTGELFF	TGTGCCAGCAGCTTAGTTAGTCGGGAGGGCCTAACCACCGGGGAGCTGTTTTTT	TRBJ2-2	TRBV11-2	TRBD2	.
CASSSLAGGTNEQFF	TGTGCCAGCAGCTCACTAGCGGGAGGGACCAATGAGCAGTTCTTC	TRBJ2-1	TRBV11-2	TRBD2	.
CAISASGASYEQYF	TGTGCCATCAGTGCTAGCGGGGCCTCCTACGAGCAGTACTTC	TRBJ2-7	TRBV10-3	TRBD2	once
CASSTGDYGYTF	TGTGCCAGTAGTACAGGGGACTATGGCTACACCTTC	TRBJ1-2	TRBV19	.	.
CASSEQGMGTDTQYF	TGTGCCAGCAGTGAACAGGGGATGGGCACAGATACGCAGTATTTT	TRBJ2-3	TRBV2	.	once
CASSQGEPYEQYF	TGTGCCAGCAGCCAAGGAGAGCCCTACGAGCAGTACTTC	TRBJ2-7	TRBV3-1/TRBV3-2	.	.
CASSYASVSTGELFF	TGTGCCAGCAGTTACGCTAGCGTGAGCACCGGGGAGCTGTTTTTT	TRBJ2-2	TRBV6-2/TRBV6-3	.	.
CASKDPSGKGETQYF	TGTGCCAGCAAAGACCCGAGCGGGAAGGGAGAGACCCAGTACTTC	TRBJ2-5	TRBV6-4	TRBD2	.
CASRGTGGRRPFF	TGTGCCAGTAGGGGGACAGGGGGCCGGCGACCTTTCTTT	TRBJ1-1	TRBV19	TRBD1	.
CASIPGGQHTGELFF	TGTGCCAGCATCCCCGGCGGACAGCACACCGGGGAGCTGTTTTTT	TRBJ2-2	TRBV7-9	.	.
CASGLGTGNNSPLHF	TGTGCTAGTGGTTTGGGGACAGGGAATAATTCACCCCTCCACTTT	TRBJ1-6	TRBV12-5	TRBD1	once
CSDLPGQGFIFTF	TGCAGCGACCTACCGGGACAGGGGTTTATTTTTACCTTC	TRBJ1-2	TRBV29-1	TRBD1	.